This is a list of T cell receptor beta chains from one sample in a study of T cells after posttransplantation cyclophosphamide. Some clones are missing from TCRdb's copy, which holds only in-frame ones; the method was immunoSEQ multiplex PCR. The table records approximately 11,000 clones, 90% to 95% of them present only once. The specimen comprised PBMCs, sampled after allogeneic stem cell transplant with posttransplant cyclophosphamide. Receptor source: a female patient aged 30 to 45 who received an allogeneic stem cell transplant from an unrelated donor, was CMV-positive, and had no GVHD. A share of the T cells may be of graft donor origin. CDR3s include the opening cysteine and the closing phenylalanine or tryptophan. Fields, in order: CDR3 protein, CDR3 DNA, V gene, D gene, J gene, clone size. D genes are given only for firm matches. Rows may omit the clone size; those that give it use once, few, many or a size class.

CDR3: CAWTWGGRRDTQYF
DNA: TGTGCCTGGACGTGGGGGGGCAGGAGAGATACGCAGTATTTT
V: TRBV30
D: -
J: TRBJ2-3
size: -

CDR3: CASSLYSGVGDEQYF
DNA: TGTGCCAGCAGTTTGTATTCAGGGGTCGGGGACGAGCAGTACTTC
V: TRBV27
D: -
J: TRBJ2-7
size: medium-sized

CDR3: CASSAVRRSANEKLFF
DNA: TGTGCCAGCAGCGCCGTGAGGCGTTCAGCTAATGAAAAACTGTTTTTT
V: TRBV2
D: -
J: TRBJ1-4
size: -

CDR3: CATSLLGSGNTIYF
DNA: TGTGCCACCAGTCTTCTCGGCTCTGGAAACACCATATATTTT
V: TRBV15
D: -
J: TRBJ1-3
size: -

CDR3: CASSILTGGTSGNTIYF
DNA: TGTGCCAGCAGCATCCTAACAGGGGGTACCTCTGGAAACACCATATATTTT
V: TRBV11-2
D: TRBD1
J: TRBJ1-3
size: -

CDR3: CASSFRNAEEQYF
DNA: TGTGCCAGCAGTTTCCGCAACGCGGAAGAGCAGTACTTC
V: TRBV27
D: -
J: TRBJ2-7
size: -

CDR3: CASSEGTSGNLPYEQYF
DNA: TGTGCCAGCAGTGAAGGGACTAGCGGGAATTTACCCTACGAGCAGTACTTC
V: TRBV6-1
D: TRBD2
J: TRBJ2-7
size: once

CDR3: CASSQVELAGGPLKFF
DNA: TGCGCCAGCAGCCAAGTGGAGCTAGCGGGGGGCCCCCTGAAGTTCTTC
V: TRBV4-1
D: TRBD2
J: TRBJ2-1
size: -

CDR3: CASSHPKWAVKETQETQYF
DNA: TGTGCCAGCAGTCACCCGAAATGGGCCGTTAAAGAAACACAAGAGACCCAGTACTTC
V: TRBV28
D: -
J: TRBJ2-5
size: -

CDR3: CASSQWVSGGFSNEQFF
DNA: TGCGCCAGCAGTCAGTGGGTTAGCGGGGGGTTTTCCAATGAGCAGTTCTTC
V: TRBV23-1
D: TRBD2
J: TRBJ2-1
size: -

CDR3: CSVDPTGTGNTIYF
DNA: TGCAGCGTCGATCCAACAGGGACTGGAAACACCATATATTTT
V: TRBV29-1
D: -
J: TRBJ1-3
size: -

CDR3: CASSPAGLVYNEQFF
DNA: TGTGCCAGCAGTCCCGCCGGACTAGTTTACAATGAGCAGTTCTTC
V: TRBV28
D: TRBD2
J: TRBJ2-1
size: -

CDR3: CASSLEYRERGYTF
DNA: TGTGCCAGCAGCTTGGAATACAGGGAACGCGGCTACACCTTC
V: TRBV5-4
D: -
J: TRBJ1-2
size: -

CDR3: CASSLDIGWVYNEQFF
DNA: TGTGCCAGCAGCTTGGATATCGGGTGGGTCTACAATGAGCAGTTCTTC
V: TRBV7-9
D: -
J: TRBJ2-1
size: -

CDR3: CASSPRTGSKDEQYF
DNA: TGTGCCAGCTCACCAAGGACAGGGAGTAAGGACGAGCAGTACTTC
V: TRBV18
D: TRBD1
J: TRBJ2-7
size: -

CDR3: CASRGTGNTEAFF
DNA: TGTGCCAGCAGGGGGACAGGTAACACTGAAGCTTTCTTT
V: TRBV25-1
D: TRBD1
J: TRBJ1-1
size: -

CDR3: CASSKAGLGYEQYF
DNA: TGTGCCAGCAGCAAAGCGGGGCTGGGGTACGAGCAGTACTTC
V: TRBV7-8
D: TRBD2
J: TRBJ2-7
size: -

CDR3: CASSLAQGYSTGELFF
DNA: TGCGCCAGCAGCTTGGCCCAGGGTTATAGCACCGGGGAGCTGTTTTTT
V: TRBV5-1
D: -
J: TRBJ2-2
size: -